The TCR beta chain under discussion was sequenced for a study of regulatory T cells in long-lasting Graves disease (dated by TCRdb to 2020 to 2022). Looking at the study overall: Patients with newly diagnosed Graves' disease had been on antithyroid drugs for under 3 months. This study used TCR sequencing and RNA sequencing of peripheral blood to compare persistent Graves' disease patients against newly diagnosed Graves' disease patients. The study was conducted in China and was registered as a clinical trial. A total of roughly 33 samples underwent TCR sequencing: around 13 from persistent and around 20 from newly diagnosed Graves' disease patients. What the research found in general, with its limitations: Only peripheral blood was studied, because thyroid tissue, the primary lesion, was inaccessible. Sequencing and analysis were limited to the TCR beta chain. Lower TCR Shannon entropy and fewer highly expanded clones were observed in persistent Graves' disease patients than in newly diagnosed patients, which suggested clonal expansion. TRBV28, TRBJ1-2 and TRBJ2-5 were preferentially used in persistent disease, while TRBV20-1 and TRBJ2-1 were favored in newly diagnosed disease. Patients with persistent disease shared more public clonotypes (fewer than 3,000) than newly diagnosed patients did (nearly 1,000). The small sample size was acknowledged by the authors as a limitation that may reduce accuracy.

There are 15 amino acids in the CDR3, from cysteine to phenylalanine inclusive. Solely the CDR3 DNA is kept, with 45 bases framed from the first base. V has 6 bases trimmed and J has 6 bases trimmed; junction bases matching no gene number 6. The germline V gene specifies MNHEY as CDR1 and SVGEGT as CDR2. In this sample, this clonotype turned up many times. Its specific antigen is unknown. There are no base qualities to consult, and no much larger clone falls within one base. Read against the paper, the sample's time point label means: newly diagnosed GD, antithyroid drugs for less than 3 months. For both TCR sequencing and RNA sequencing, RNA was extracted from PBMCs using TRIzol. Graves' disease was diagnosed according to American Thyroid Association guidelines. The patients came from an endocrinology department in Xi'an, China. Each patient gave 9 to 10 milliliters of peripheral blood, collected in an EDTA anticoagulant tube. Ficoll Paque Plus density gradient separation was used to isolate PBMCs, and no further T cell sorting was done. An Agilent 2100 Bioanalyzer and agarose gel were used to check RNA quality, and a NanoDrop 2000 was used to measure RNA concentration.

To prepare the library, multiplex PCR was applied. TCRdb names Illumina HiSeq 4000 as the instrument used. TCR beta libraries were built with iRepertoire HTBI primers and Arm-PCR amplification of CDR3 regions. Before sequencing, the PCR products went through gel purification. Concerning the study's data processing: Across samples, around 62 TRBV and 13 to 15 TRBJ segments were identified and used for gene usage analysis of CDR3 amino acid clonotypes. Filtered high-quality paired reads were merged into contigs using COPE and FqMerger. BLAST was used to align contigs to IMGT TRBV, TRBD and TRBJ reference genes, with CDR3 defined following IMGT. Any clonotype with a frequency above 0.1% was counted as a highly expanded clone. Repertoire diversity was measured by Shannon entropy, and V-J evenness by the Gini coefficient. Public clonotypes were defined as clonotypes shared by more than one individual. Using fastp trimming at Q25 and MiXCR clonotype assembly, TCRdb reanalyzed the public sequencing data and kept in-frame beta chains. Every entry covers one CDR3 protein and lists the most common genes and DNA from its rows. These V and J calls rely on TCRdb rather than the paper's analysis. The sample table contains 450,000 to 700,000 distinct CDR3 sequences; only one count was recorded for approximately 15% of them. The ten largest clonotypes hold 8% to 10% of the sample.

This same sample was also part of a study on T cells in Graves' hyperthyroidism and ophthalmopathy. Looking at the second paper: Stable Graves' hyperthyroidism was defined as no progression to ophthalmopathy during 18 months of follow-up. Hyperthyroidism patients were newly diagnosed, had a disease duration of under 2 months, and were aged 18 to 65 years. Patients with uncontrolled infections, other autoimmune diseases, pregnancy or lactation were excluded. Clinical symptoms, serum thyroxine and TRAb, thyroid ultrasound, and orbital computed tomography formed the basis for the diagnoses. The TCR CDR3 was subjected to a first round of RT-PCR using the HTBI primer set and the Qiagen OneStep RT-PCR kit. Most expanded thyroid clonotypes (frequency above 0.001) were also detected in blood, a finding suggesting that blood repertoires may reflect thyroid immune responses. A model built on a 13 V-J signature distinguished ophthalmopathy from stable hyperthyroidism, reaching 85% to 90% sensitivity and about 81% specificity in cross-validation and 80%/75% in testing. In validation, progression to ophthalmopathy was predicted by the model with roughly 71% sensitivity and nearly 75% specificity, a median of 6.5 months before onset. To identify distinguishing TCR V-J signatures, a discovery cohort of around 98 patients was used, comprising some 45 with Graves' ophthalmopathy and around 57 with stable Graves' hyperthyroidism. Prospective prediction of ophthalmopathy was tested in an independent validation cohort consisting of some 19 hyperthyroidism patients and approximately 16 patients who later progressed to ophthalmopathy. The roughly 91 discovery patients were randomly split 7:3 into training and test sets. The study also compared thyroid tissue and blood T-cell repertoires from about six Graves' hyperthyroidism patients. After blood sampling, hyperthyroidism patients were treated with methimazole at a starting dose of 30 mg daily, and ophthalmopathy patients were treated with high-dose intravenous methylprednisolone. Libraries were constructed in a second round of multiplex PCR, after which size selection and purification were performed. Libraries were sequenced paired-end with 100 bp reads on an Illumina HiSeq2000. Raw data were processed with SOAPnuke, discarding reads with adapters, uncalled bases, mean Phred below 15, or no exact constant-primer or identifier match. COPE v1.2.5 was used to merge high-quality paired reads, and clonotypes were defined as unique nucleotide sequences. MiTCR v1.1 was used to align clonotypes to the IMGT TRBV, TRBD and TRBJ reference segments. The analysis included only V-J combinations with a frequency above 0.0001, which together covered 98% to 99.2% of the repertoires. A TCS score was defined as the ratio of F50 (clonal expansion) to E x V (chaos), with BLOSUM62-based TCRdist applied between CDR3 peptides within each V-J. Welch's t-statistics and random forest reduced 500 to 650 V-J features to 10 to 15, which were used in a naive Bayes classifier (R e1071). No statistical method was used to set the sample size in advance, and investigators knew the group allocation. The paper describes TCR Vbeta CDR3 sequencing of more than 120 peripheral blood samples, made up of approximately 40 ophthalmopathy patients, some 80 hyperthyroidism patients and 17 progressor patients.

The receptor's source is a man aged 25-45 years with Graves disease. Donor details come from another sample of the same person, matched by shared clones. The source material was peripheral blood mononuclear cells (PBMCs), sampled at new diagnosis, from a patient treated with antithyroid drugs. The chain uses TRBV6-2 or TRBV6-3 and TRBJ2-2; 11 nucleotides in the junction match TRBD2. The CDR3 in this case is CASRVTSGAAGELFF. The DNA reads TGTGCCAGCAGGGTGACTAGCGGGGCGGCCGGGGAGCTGTTTTTT.